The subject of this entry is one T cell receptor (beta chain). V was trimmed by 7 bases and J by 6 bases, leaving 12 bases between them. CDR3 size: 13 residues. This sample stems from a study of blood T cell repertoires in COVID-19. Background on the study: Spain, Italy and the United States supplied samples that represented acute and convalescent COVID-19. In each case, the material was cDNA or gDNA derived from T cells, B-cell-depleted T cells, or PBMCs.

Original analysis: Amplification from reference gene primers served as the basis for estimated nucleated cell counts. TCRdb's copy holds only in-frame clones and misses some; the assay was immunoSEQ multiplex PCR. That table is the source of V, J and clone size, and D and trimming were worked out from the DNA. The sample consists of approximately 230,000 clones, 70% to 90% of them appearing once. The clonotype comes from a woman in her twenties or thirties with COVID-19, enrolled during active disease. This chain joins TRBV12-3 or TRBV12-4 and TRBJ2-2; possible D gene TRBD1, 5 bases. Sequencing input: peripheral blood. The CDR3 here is CASTQDTPGELFF. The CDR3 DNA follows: TGTGCCAGCACCCAGGACACACCCGGGGAGCTGTTTTTT.